This TCR beta chain was documented in a study of blood T cell dynamics during melanoma immunotherapy. Generated by immunoSEQ multiplex PCR, the TCRdb table keeps only in-frame clones and is missing some. The sample carries more than 13,000 clones, roughly 90% recorded once. Whole-study findings and limits: Whether repertoire-driving clones were melanoma-specific could not be determined.

Documented time point: week 3, after first cycle of checkpoint inhibitor. Apart from a couple of fast progressors, RECIST 1.1 response was judged 12 weeks post-infusion. Worth noting for this clone: The antigen is unknown.

CDR1 is LNHDA, CDR2 SQIVND, per germline (reference sequence). This CDR3 comprises 17 residues. V lost 5 bases, J lost 7 bases, and 13 bases stayed unmatched. Sample: blood, taken from a patient treated with checkpoint blockade. This sequence originates from a human donor with melanoma. The chain employs TRBV19 and TRBJ2-3; 12 bases match TRBD2. CDR3 residues: CASSGRTSGDQFNTQYF. CDR3 DNA: TGTGCCAGTAGTGGTCGGACTAGCGGGGATCAATTCAATACGCAGTATTTT.